The next 17 T cell receptor beta chains were all read from a single sample in a study of CD8 T cells in Susac syndrome (dated by TCRdb to about 2019). Library preparation employed the immunoSEQ multiplex PCR assay. RNA was extracted with the RNeasy kit and about 0.5 to 1 ug was reverse transcribed using random hexamers. TCRdb passed the public sequencing reads through fastp at Q25 and MiXCR, retaining productive beta sequences. Every distinct CDR3 protein forms one entry, paired with its most common genes and DNA. The sample has 150,000 to 200,000 distinct CDR3 sequences on record, roughly 94% of them singletons. Less than 0.2% of the sample is in the top ten clones. Sequencing used CD8+ T cells from PBMCs. These receptor sequences come from a human donor with Susac syndrome.

This clonotype was counted a single time. The chain uses TRBV3-1 and TRBJ2-1; 10 bases are a match to TRBD2. The CDR3 spans 16 residues. Germline V lookup: CDR1 LGHDT, CDR2 YNNKEL (reference sequence). V lost 0 bases, J lost 1 base, and 0 bases stayed unmatched. CDR3 sequence: CASSQELAGSYNEQFF. The CDR3 DNA sequence: TGTGCCAGCAGCCAAGAACTAGCGGGGTCCTACAATGAGCAGTTCTTC.

CDR3 sequence reads: CASSLDYSGYTDTQYF. The CDR3 coding sequence is TGTGCCAGCAGCTTAGACTACAGCGGATACACAGATACGCAGTATTTT. The chain joins TRBV7-9 to TRBJ2-3; the D gene is possibly TRBD2 (5 bases). Germline V gene data show CDR1 as SEHNR and CDR2 as FQNEAQ (reference sequence). The CDR3 is 16 amino acids. The V end was cut by 1 base, the J end by 2 bases, with 13 bases between.

This sequence joins TRBV29-1 and TRBJ1-1; D is perhaps TRBD1 (5 bases). This CDR3 contains 14 residues. The germline V and J ends were trimmed by 7 bases and 0 bases, with 15 bases remaining between them. Germline CDR1 is SQVTM and CDR2 is ANQGSEA. CDR3 sequence (DNA): TGCAGCGCTTGGGGACCTCCCATGAACACTGAAGCTTTCTTT. Amino acids: CSAWGPPMNTEAFF.

The chain joins TRBV3-1 to TRBJ2-7; maybe TRBD2 (5 bases). V shed 4 bases and J shed 5 bases, with 15 bases lying between them. Germline assignment: CDR1 LGHDT and CDR2 YNNKEL (reference sequence). This CDR3 spans 14 amino acids. This CDR3 is CASSPGISVNEQYF. As DNA, the CDR3 is TGTGCCAGCAGCCCCGGGATTAGCGTCAACGAGCAGTACTTC.

As DNA, the CDR3 is TGCGCCAGCAGCCAAGCCAATCGTGGCTACGAGCAGTACTTC. Protein sequence: CASSQANRGYEQYF. The rearrangement links TRBV4-1 to TRBJ2-7; D is unclear. Germline assignment: CDR1 MGHRA and CDR2 YSYEKL. There are 14 residues in the CDR3. Trimming stripped 1 base from V and 3 bases from J, with 10 bases between.

The chain recombines TRBV6-1 with TRBJ2-7; D possibly corresponds to TRBD1 (5 bases). V lost 1 base and J 3 bases, leaving 16 bases between the germline ends. The CDR3 contains 16 residues. The V gene's germline CDR1 is MNHNS and CDR2 SASEGT. CDR3 in amino acids: CASSEGIRADSYEQYF. CDR3 bases: TGTGCCAGCAGTGAAGGGATTAGAGCAGACAGCTACGAGCAGTACTTC.

This clonotype was seen only once. This chain joins TRBV20-1 and TRBJ1-2, with a possible D match to TRBD1 (5 bases). The V and J ends lost 0 bases and 7 bases respectively, with 9 bases between them. CDR1 DFQATT and CDR2 SNEGSKA come from the germline V gene (reference sequence). This CDR3 is built from 12 residues. The CDR3 here is CSARDHGGGYTF. CDR3 nucleotide sequence: TGCAGTGCTAGAGATCATGGGGGTGGCTACACCTTC.

This clonotype occurred once. The rearrangement links TRBV19 to TRBJ2-7; a weak D match, TRBD2 (5 bases). V was pared by 2 bases and J by 2 bases, with 10 bases between. Germline V gene data show CDR1 as LNHDA and CDR2 as SQIVND (reference sequence). The CDR3 is made up of 14 amino acids. CDR3 sequence reads: CASSISGKAYEQYF. CDR3 sequence (DNA): TGTGCCAGTAGTATATCCGGGAAAGCCTACGAGCAGTACTTC. The variable domain in full, completed from reference TRBV19 and TRBJ2-7, reads DGGITQSPKYLFRKEGQNVTLSCEQNLNHDAMYWYRQDPGQGLRLIYYSQIVNDFQKGDIAEGYSVSREKKESFPLTVTSAQKNPTAFYLCASSISGKAYEQYFGPGTRLTVT.

The chain combines TRBV13 with TRBJ2-7, with 10 positions matching TRBD1. J was trimmed by 2 bases and V by 4 bases; bases with no gene match: 8. The CDR3 is 16 residues long. Germline V gives CDR1 PRHDT, CDR2 FYEKMQ (reference sequence). CDR3 loop: CASSSPDRGYPYEQYF. CDR3 coding DNA: TGTGCCAGCAGCTCACCGGACAGGGGGTATCCCTACGAGCAGTACTTC.

The genes are TRBV7-9 and TRBJ2-7; D is unresolved. The CDR3 runs to 13 residues. Between the trimmed V and J ends, which lost 4 bases and 2 bases, there was a span of 9 bases. Germline V gene sequence: CDR1 SEHNR, CDR2 FQNEAQ (reference sequence). In DNA form, the CDR3 reads TGTGCCAGCAGCTCAGGAGAAGCCTACGAGCAGTACTTC. Translation: CASSSGEAYEQYF. The variable domain in full, completed from reference TRBV7-9 and TRBJ2-7, reads DTGVSQNPRHKITKRGQNVTFRCDPISEHNRLYWYRQTLGQGPEFLTYFQNEAQLEKSRLLSDRFSAERPKGSFSTLEIQRTEQGDSAMYLCASSSGEAYEQYFGPGTRLTVT.

This clonotype was counted a single time. The chain has TRBV6-5 and TRBJ2-3; TRBD2 matches 8 bases. This CDR3 has 13 residues. CDR1 MNHEY and CDR2 SVGAGI come from the germline V gene. V was pared by 5 bases and J by 7 bases, with 5 bases of the junction left unmatched. CDR3 coding DNA: TGTGCCAGCAGTACGACTAGCGAAAATACGCAGTATTTT. It is translated as CASSTTSENTQYF.

The chain links TRBV12-3 or TRBV12-4 to TRBJ1-2; 8 nucleotides align to TRBD1. This CDR3 has 17 amino acids. Trimming cost V 10 bases and J 6 bases; bases outside gene matches: 22. The CDR3 loop is CATLYYPQGGVFDGYTF. The CDR3 region has the DNA TGTGCCACCCTCTATTATCCACAGGGGGGCGTGTTTGATGGCTACACCTTC.

This clonotype was recorded once. The V call is TRBV7-8, the J call TRBJ2-4, with 9 bases matching TRBD2. V lost 0 bases to trimming and J lost 1 base; unmatched junction nucleotides: 1. CDR3 size: 16 residues. Germline V CDR1 and CDR2: SGHVS, FQNEAQ. CDR3 bases: TGTGCCAGCAGCTTAGCCAGCGGGGGGGCCAAAAACATTCAGTACTTC. Protein product: CASSLASGGAKNIQYF.

The chain has TRBV20-1 and TRBJ1-2, with a possible D match to TRBD1 (6 bases). V lost 4 bases, J lost 4 bases, and 13 bases lay in between. The CDR3 has 13 residues. CDR1 DFQATT and CDR2 SNEGSKA come from the germline V gene (reference sequence). DNA for the CDR3: TGCAGTGCTAAAGGGGGGCTTGGCTATGGCTACACCTTC. Its translation is CSAKGGLGYGYTF.

The chain recombines TRBV15 with TRBJ2-5, with D possibly TRBD1 on 6 matching bases. The germline V and J ends were trimmed by 5 bases and 1 base, with 14 bases remaining between them. In germline, CDR1 is LNHNV, CDR2 YYDKDF (reference sequence). The CDR3 sequence is 15 residues long. As DNA, the CDR3 is TGTGCCACCAGCGAAGACAGGAACAGCCAAGAGACCCAGTACTTC. Its translation is CATSEDRNSQETQYF.

This chain joins TRBV5-1 and TRBJ2-7; 9 bases are shared with TRBD2. The CDR3 has 14 residues. With 4 bases clipped from V and 5 bases from J, the junction kept 7 bases outside the gene matches. Germline CDR1 SGHRS, CDR2 YFSETQ. The CDR3 nucleotides read TGCGCCAGCAGCCCCGGACTAGCGCGCAACGAGCAGTACTTC. Protein sequence: CASSPGLARNEQYF.

This clonotype came up once. The rearrangement uses TRBV2 and TRBJ1-5; D may be TRBD1 (6 bases). The CDR3 is made up of 15 amino acids. Germline V gene lookup returns CDR1 SNHLY and CDR2 FYNNEI. Trimming removed 5 bases from V and 3 bases from J, with 14 bases in between. This CDR3 is CASSTQGQDNQPQHF. CDR3 bases: TGTGCCAGCAGTACTCAGGGGCAGGACAATCAGCCCCAGCATTTT.